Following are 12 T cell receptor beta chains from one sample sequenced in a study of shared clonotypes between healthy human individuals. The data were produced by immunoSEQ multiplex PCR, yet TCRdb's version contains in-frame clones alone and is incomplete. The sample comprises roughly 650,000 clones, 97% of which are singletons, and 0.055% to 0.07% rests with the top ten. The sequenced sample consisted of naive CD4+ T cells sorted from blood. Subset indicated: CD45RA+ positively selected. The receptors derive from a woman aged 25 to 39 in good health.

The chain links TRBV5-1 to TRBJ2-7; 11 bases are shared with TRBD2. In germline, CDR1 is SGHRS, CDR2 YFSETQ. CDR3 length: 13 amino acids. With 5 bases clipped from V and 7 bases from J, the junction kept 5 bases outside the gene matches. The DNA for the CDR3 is TGCGCCAGCAGACAAGGGACTAGCGGTGAGCAGTACTTC. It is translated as CASRQGTSGEQYF.

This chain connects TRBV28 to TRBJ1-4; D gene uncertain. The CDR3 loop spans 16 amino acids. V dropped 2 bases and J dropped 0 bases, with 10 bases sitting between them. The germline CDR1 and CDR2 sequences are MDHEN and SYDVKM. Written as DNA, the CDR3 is TGTGCCAGCAGTTTAGTCAGGACTGCAACTAATGAAAAACTGTTTTTT. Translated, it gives CASSLVRTATNEKLFF. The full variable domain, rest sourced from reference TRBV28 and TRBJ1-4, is DVKVTQSSRYLVKRTGEKVFLECVQDMDHENMFWYRQDPGLGLRLIYFSYDVKMKEKGDIPEGYSVSREKKERFSLILESASTNQTSMYLCASSLVRTATNEKLFFGSGTQLSVL.

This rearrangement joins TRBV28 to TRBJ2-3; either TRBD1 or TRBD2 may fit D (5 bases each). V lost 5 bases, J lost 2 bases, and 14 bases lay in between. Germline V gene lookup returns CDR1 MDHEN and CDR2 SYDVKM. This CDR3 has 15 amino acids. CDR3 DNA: TGTGCCAGCAGTCCAACGGGGCTAGTCACAGATACGCAGTATTTT. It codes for CASSPTGLVTDTQYF. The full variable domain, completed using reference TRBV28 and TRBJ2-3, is DVKVTQSSRYLVKRTGEKVFLECVQDMDHENMFWYRQDPGLGLRLIYFSYDVKMKEKGDIPEGYSVSREKKERFSLILESASTNQTSMYLCASSPTGLVTDTQYFGPGTRLTVL.

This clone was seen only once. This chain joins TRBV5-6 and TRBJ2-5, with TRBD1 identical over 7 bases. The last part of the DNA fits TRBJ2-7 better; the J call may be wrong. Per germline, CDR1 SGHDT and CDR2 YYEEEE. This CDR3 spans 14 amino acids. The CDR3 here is CASSLRGGAYEQYF. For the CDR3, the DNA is TGTGCCAGCAGCTTACGAGGGGGCGCCTACGAGCAGTACTTC.

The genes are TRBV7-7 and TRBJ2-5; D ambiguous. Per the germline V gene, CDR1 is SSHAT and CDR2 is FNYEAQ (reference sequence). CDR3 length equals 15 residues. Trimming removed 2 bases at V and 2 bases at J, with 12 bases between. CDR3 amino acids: CASSLSGLGQETQYF. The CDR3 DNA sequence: TGTGCCAGCAGCTTATCGGGTTTGGGACAAGAGACCCAGTACTTC.

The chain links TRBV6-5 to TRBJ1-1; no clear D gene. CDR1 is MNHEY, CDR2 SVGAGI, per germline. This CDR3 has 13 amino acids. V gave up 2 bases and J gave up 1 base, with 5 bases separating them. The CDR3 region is CASSYGPNTEAFF. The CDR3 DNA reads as TGTGCCAGCAGTTACGGACCGAACACTGAAGCTTTCTTT.

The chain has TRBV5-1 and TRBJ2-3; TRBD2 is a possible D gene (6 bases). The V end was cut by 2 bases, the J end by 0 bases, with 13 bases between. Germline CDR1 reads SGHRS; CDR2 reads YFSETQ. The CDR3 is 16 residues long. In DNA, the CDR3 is TGCGCCAGCAGCTTAGCGGACACTAGCAGCACAGATACGCAGTATTTT. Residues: CASSLADTSSTDTQYF. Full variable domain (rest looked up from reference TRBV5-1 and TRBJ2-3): KAGVTQTPRYLIKTRGQQVTLSCSPISGHRSVSWYQQTPGQGLQFLFEYFSETQRNKGNFPGRFSGRQFSNSRSEMNVSTLELGDSALYLCASSLADTSSTDTQYFGPGTRLTVL.

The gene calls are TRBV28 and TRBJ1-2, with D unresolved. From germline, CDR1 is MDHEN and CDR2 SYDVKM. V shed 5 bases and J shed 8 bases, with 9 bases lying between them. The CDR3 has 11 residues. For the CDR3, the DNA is TGTGCCAGCAGTCGCTATGAGGGCTACACCTTC. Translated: CASSRYEGYTF.

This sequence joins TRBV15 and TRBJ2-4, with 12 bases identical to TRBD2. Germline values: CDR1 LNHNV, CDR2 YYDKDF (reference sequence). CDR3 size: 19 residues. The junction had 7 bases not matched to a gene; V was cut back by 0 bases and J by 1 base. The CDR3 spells CATSRDLLAGGRAKNIQYF. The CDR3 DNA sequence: TGTGCCACCAGCAGAGATCTACTAGCGGGAGGACGGGCCAAAAACATTCAGTACTTC. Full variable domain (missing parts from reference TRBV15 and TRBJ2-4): DAMVIQNPRYQVTQFGKPVTLSCSQTLNHNVMYWYQQKSSQAPKLLFHYYDKDFNNEADTPDNFQSRRPNTSFCFLDIRSPGLGDTAMYLCATSRDLLAGGRAKNIQYFGAGTRLSVL.

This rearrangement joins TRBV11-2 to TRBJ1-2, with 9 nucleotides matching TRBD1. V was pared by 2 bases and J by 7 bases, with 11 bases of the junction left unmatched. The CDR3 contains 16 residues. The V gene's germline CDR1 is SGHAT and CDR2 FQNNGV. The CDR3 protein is CASSLFPDRGSSGYTF. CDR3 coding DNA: TGTGCCAGCAGCTTATTCCCTGACAGGGGGTCTAGTGGCTACACCTTC.

The CDR3 nucleotides read TGTGCCAGCAGAGAATCGGGACAATTTTTGAATGAGCAGTTCTTC. The encoded protein is CASRESGQFLNEQFF. The genes are TRBV6-1 and TRBJ2-1; D is possibly TRBD1 (6 bases). The CDR3 extends over 15 amino acids. Trimming left V 6 bases short and J 7 bases short, with 19 bases between. The germline V gene has CDR1 MNHNS and CDR2 SASEGT.

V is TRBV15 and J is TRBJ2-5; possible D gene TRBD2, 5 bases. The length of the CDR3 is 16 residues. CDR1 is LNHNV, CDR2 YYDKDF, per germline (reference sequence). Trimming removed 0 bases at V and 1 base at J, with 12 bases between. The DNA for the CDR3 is TGTGCCACCAGCAGAGATAATCGGGGTACCCAAGAGACCCAGTACTTC. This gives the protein CATSRDNRGTQETQYF.